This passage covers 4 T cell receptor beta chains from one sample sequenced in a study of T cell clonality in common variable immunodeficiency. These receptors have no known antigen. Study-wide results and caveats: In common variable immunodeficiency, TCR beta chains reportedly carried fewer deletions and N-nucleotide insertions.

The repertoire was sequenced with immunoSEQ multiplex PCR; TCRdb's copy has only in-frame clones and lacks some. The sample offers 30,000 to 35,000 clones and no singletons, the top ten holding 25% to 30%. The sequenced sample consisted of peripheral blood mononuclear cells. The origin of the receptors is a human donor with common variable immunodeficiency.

CDR3 protein: CASSLLRQDANYGYTF. The part of the CDR3 DNA that was read is TGTGCCAGCTCACTTTTGCGACAGGACGCTAACTATGGC. The V gene is TRBV18, the J gene TRBJ1-2; D is possibly TRBD1 (6 bases). The read finishes 3 residues shy of the CDR3 end, and the germline J gene is used to complete it. Trimming cost V 4 bases and J 0 bases, with 15 bases left between them. From germline, CDR1 is KGHSH and CDR2 LQKENI. The CDR3 consists of 16 residues.

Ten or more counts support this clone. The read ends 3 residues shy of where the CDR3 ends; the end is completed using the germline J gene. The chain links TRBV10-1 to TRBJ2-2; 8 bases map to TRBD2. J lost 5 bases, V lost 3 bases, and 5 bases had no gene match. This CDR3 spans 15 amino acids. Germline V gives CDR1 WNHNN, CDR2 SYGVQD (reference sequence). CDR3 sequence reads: CASSEQAGVTGELFF. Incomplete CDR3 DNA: TGCGCCAGCAGTGAACAAGCGGGAGTAACCGGGGAG.

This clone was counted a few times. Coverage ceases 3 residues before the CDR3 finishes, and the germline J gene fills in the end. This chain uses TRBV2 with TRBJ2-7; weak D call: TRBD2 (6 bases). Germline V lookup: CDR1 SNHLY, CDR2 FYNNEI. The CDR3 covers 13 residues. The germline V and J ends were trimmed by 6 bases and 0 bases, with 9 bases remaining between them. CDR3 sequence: CASRRDSSYEQYF. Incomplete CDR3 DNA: TGTGCCAGCAGACGGGACTCCTCCTACGAG.

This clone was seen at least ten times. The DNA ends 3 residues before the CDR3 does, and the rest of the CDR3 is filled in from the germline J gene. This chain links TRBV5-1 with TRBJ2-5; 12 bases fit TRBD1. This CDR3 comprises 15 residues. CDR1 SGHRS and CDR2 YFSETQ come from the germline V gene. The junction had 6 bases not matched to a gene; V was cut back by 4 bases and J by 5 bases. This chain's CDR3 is CASSAGQGATETQYF. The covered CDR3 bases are TGCGCCAGCAGCGCGGGACAGGGGGCCACGGAGACC.